One and the same sample provided the 15 T cell receptor beta chains below, sequenced in a study of T cell clusters in autoimmune cytopenias. TRB rearrangements were amplified by touch-down multiplex PCR with mixed TRB-A/B primers. TCRdb derives one entry per CDR3 protein from the multiplex PCR reads, leaving out DNA. The sample data list fewer than 3,500 distinct CDR3 sequences. Roughly 38,000 genome equivalents of blood DNA were amplified for TRB. The material sequenced was peripheral blood. The receptors derive from a human donor with an autoimmune cytopenia or autoimmune hepatitis (not recorded which).

The chain is built from TRBV7-2 and TRBJ1-1; checking the TCRdb D call of TRBD1 is not possible without DNA. Per the germline V gene, CDR1 is SGHTA and CDR2 is FQGNSA. The CDR3 sequence is 13 residues long. The CDR3 sequence: CASGGQLNTEAFF.

Judged by frequency, this clonotype is medium-sized. This rearrangement joins TRBV15 to TRBJ2-3; the TRBD1 assignment by TCRdb is unverifiable without DNA. Per germline, CDR1 LNHNV and CDR2 YYDKDF (reference sequence). CDR3 length: 17 residues. This CDR3 reads CATSRVRAGTGFDTQYF.

Its frequency marks this clonotype as medium-sized. The V gene is TRBV6-2 or TRBV6-3, the J gene TRBJ2-5; the TCRdb D gene call, TRBD1, has no DNA to confirm it. Germline-derived CDR1 and CDR2 are MNHEY and SVGEGT. The CDR3 covers 14 residues. CDR3: CASSYGAYQETQYF.

This clonotype is classed as large by frequency. The chain has TRBV27 and TRBJ2-3. The CDR3 runs 11 residues. CDR1 and CDR2 from the germline V gene are MNHEY and SMNVEV (reference sequence). Here the CDR3 reads CASEGLDTQYF.

This clonotype shows up as medium-sized (0.01 to 0.1%) by frequency. The chain is built from TRBV27 and TRBJ2-3; TCRdb's D call, TRBD2, is unchecked because there is no DNA. There are 14 residues in the CDR3. Germline loops: CDR1 MNHEY, CDR2 SMNVEV (reference sequence). The chain's CDR3 is CASSVSGRADTQYF.

Its frequency marks this clonotype as medium-sized (0.01 to 0.1%). The chain has TRBV27 and TRBJ2-3; TCRdb returns TRBD1, unconfirmable since there is no DNA. CDR1 is MNHEY and CDR2 is SMNVEV in the germline V gene (reference sequence). The CDR3 runs to 16 residues. The CDR3 sequence is CASSLGRGRITDTQYF.

The chain has TRBV6-5 and TRBJ1-1; TCRdb proposes TRBD1, but this gene call is untestable without DNA. Per the germline V gene, CDR1 is MNHEY and CDR2 is SVGAGI. CDR3 length: 13 amino acids. This CDR3 reads CASRPGSDTEAFF.

CDR3 protein: CASSFYRTPAYEQYF. The gene calls are TRBV11-2 and TRBJ2-7; TCRdb's D gene call, TRBD1, goes unchecked for lack of DNA. This CDR3 has 15 amino acids. Germline-derived CDR1 and CDR2 are SGHAT and FQNNGV.

Judged by frequency, this clonotype is medium-sized (0.01 to 0.1%). This chain uses TRBV18 with TRBJ1-2; TCRdb gives TRBD1 as the D gene, but with no DNA this cannot be confirmed. CDR3 size: 13 residues. The germline V gene encodes CDR1 KGHSH and CDR2 LQKENI. This CDR3 reads CASSPDRYYGYTF.

This chain links TRBV20-1 with TRBJ2-3. The germline V gene has CDR1 DFQATT and CDR2 SNEGSKA (reference sequence). The CDR3 spans 12 residues. The CDR3 sequence is CSARDNADTQYF.

This clonotype counts as medium-sized by frequency. The chain uses TRBV5-4 and TRBJ2-5; there is no DNA to check the TCRdb D call of TRBD1. This CDR3 spans 14 amino acids. Germline CDR1 and CDR2: SGHNT and YYREEE (reference sequence). CDR3: CASSLWGAPETQYF.

V is TRBV5-5 and J is TRBJ2-3; TCRdb returns TRBD2, unconfirmable since there is no DNA. CDR3 length equals 15 residues. The germline gives CDR1 SGHKS, CDR2 YYEKEE (reference sequence). CDR3 amino acids: CASSYYGTITDTQYF.

The chain carries TRBV24-1 and TRBJ2-3. The germline V gene encodes CDR1 KGHDR and CDR2 SFDVKD. The CDR3 consists of 11 residues. The CDR3 loop reads CATSEFDTQYF.

Its frequency marks this clonotype as medium-sized. V is TRBV19 and J is TRBJ1-1; TCRdb gives TRBD1 as the D gene, but with no DNA this cannot be confirmed. The CDR3 extends over 13 amino acids. CDR1 LNHDA and CDR2 SQIVND come from the germline V gene (reference sequence). CDR3 protein: CASSIRQVTEAFF.

The rearrangement uses TRBV10-3 and TRBJ2-6; with no DNA, the TCRdb D assignment of TRBD1 cannot be verified. CDR1 and CDR2 from the germline V gene are ENHRY and SYGVKD. The CDR3 is 17 residues long. The CDR3 is CAIRDPGQPSGANVLTF.